This T cell receptor beta chain derives from a study of post-analysis software for immune sequencing data. Notes on the study in general: Several TRBV segments (TRBV5-6, TRBV5-1 and TRBV20-1 among them) occurred more frequently in patients than in controls.

Germline CDR1 and CDR2: DFQATT and SNEGSKA (reference sequence). The CDR3 consists of 16 residues. With 5 bases clipped from V and 4 bases from J, the junction kept 7 bases outside the gene matches. This clonotype turned up a few times. Its antigen is unidentified. Researchers reported that TCR beta cDNA libraries carried unique molecular identifiers. MiXCR, run by TCRdb on the PCR reads, gives a single entry per CDR3 protein. The data show approximately 460,000 distinct CDR3 sequences, roughly 45% seen once. This receptor was taken from a girl aged 10 to 17 with multiple sclerosis. The chain links TRBV20-1 to TRBJ2-1; 14 bases line up with TRBD2. The sample was blood. The CDR3 spells CSAYGTSGSAYNEQFF. CDR3 in DNA: TGCAGTGCTTACGGGACTAGCGGGAGCGCTTACAATGAGCAGTTCTTC.